The subject of this entry is one TCR beta chain. Antigen specificity is unknown. The CDR3 consists of 15 residues. Germline loops: CDR1 MNHNS, CDR2 SASEGT. V lost 5 bases and J 2 bases, leaving 13 bases between the germline ends. The data belong to a study of identical twins. Findings and caveats of the study: Sequences that were beta out-of-frame showed weaker excess twin sharing.

Template switching introduced a universal primer site, and the cDNA bore unique molecular identifiers. TCRdb reanalysed the 5' RACE reads using MiXCR and keeps one entry per CDR3 protein. The table includes under 300,000 distinct CDR3 sequences, about 14% detected once. The donors were all healthy and Caucasian. Sequenced sample: memory (CD45RO+) T cells sorted from blood. This TCR derives from a woman aged 18-29 years in good health. This sequence joins TRBV6-1 and TRBJ1-5; the D is unclear. CDR3: CASSTNGLGNQPQHF. In DNA, the CDR3 is TGTGCCAGCAGTACAAACGGCCTGGGCAATCAGCCCCAGCATTTT.